Listed below are T cell receptor beta chains from one sample, sequenced in a study of blood T cell repertoires in COVID-19. This table comes from immunoSEQ multiplex PCR, and its TCRdb copy is limited to in-frame clones, with some not included. The sample has just under 55,000 clones, under 85% seen once; the top ten hold 1.9%. Sequencing input: peripheral blood. All receptors come from a woman aged 55-70 years with acute or convalescent COVID-19. The CDR3 runs from the conserved cysteine through the conserved F or W. A D gene is named only where the DNA matches it firmly. Clone size is not always given. Where it is, it says once, few, many or a class for expanded clones.

clone size: .; D gene: TRBD1; J gene: TRBJ1-4; V gene: TRBV12-3/TRBV12-4; CDR3 DNA: TGTGCCAGTTCCAGGGGGCGTAATGAAAAACTGTTTTTT; CDR3 protein: CASSRGRNEKLFF
clone size: .; D gene: .; J gene: TRBJ1-5; V gene: TRBV19; CDR3 DNA: TGTGCCAGTAGTCTCACAGGCAATCAGCCCCAGCATTTT; CDR3 protein: CASSLTGNQPQHF
clone size: .; D gene: .; J gene: TRBJ2-7; V gene: TRBV5-1; CDR3 DNA: TGCGCCAGCAGCCCCCGGGGAGGGGGATACGAGCAGTACTTC; CDR3 protein: CASSPRGGGYEQYF
clone size: .; D gene: TRBD2; J gene: TRBJ2-1; V gene: TRBV7-8; CDR3 DNA: TGTGCCAGCAGCTTAGTGGGGACTAGTAATGAGCAGTTCTTC; CDR3 protein: CASSLVGTSNEQFF
clone size: once; D gene: .; J gene: TRBJ1-2; V gene: TRBV28; CDR3 DNA: TGTGCCAGCAGTTTTGAGAGGTATGGCTACACCTTC; CDR3 protein: CASSFERYGYTF
clone size: .; D gene: .; J gene: TRBJ1-2; V gene: TRBV19; CDR3 DNA: TGTGCCACACGACTAGGGGCAGGATATGGCTACACCTTC; CDR3 protein: CATRLGAGYGYTF
clone size: .; D gene: TRBD1; J gene: TRBJ1-3; V gene: TRBV7-8; CDR3 DNA: TGTGCCAGCAGCTCTAACAGGGGCTCTGGAAACACCATATATTTT; CDR3 protein: CASSSNRGSGNTIYF
clone size: once; D gene: TRBD1; J gene: TRBJ2-1; V gene: TRBV7-6; CDR3 DNA: TGTGCCAGCAGCCCGGGACAGGGGGCCCATGAGCAGTTCTTC; CDR3 protein: CASSPGQGAHEQFF
clone size: .; D gene: TRBD1; J gene: TRBJ1-6; V gene: TRBV3-1/TRBV3-2; CDR3 DNA: TGTGCCAGCAGCCAGGGACAGAATAATTCACCCCTCCACTTT; CDR3 protein: CASSQGQNNSPLHF
clone size: .; D gene: TRBD1; J gene: TRBJ1-5; V gene: TRBV6-1; CDR3 DNA: TGTGCCAGCAGTGACCCACAGGGGGCAACGAATCAGCCCCAGCATTTT; CDR3 protein: CASSDPQGATNQPQHF
clone size: .; D gene: TRBD2; J gene: TRBJ2-3; V gene: TRBV5-1; CDR3 DNA: TGCGCCAGCAGCCCCGGGGGGGGGCGAGCCACAGATACGCAGTATTTT; CDR3 protein: CASSPGGGRATDTQYF
clone size: .; D gene: .; J gene: TRBJ1-1; V gene: TRBV7-8; CDR3 DNA: TGTGCCAGCAGCTTATACAGGGACACTGAAGCTTTCTTT; CDR3 protein: CASSLYRDTEAFF
clone size: .; D gene: .; J gene: TRBJ1-1; V gene: TRBV2; CDR3 DNA: TGTGCCAGCAGTGGGCAGGGGCACACTGAAGCTTTCTTT; CDR3 protein: CASSGQGHTEAFF
clone size: .; D gene: .; J gene: TRBJ1-5; V gene: TRBV7-3; CDR3 DNA: TGTGCCAGCGGACACAGGGAAGGGATGAATCAGCCCCAGCATTTT; CDR3 protein: CASGHREGMNQPQHF
clone size: .; D gene: TRBD2; J gene: TRBJ2-2; V gene: TRBV6-1; CDR3 DNA: TGTGCCAGCAGTGACCTGCGCGGGGGGACCGGGGAGCTGTTTTTT; CDR3 protein: CASSDLRGGTGELFF
clone size: once; D gene: .; J gene: TRBJ1-5; V gene: TRBV5-1; CDR3 DNA: TGCGCCAGCAGCCAGGACCAGGGGCCTATTCGGGGCATTAGCAATCAGCCCCAGCATTTT; CDR3 protein: CASSQDQGPIRGISNQPQHF
clone size: .; D gene: .; J gene: TRBJ1-5; V gene: TRBV6-5; CDR3 DNA: TGTGCCAGCCGGAGGGGGGGCTTGCAGCCCCAGCATTTT; CDR3 protein: CASRRGGLQPQHF
clone size: .; D gene: .; J gene: TRBJ1-2; V gene: TRBV29-1; CDR3 DNA: TGCAGCGCCGGGGGGCCCTCCCACTATGGCTACACCTTC; CDR3 protein: CSAGGPSHYGYTF
clone size: .; D gene: TRBD2; J gene: TRBJ2-3; V gene: TRBV10-1; CDR3 DNA: TGCGCCAGCAGTGAGTCGCAGCGGGGAAGGGATACGCAGTATTTT; CDR3 protein: CASSESQRGRDTQYF
clone size: few; D gene: .; J gene: TRBJ2-1; V gene: TRBV24-1; CDR3 DNA: TGTGCCACCAGTGCTCTTCGGGGGAGTAAAGGGGACAATGAGCAGTTCTTC; CDR3 protein: CATSALRGSKGDNEQFF
clone size: once; D gene: TRBD2; J gene: TRBJ2-1; V gene: TRBV11-3; CDR3 DNA: TGTGCCAGCAGCTTCCGGGGGGTTAGCTCCTACAATGAGCAGTTCTTC; CDR3 protein: CASSFRGVSSYNEQFF
clone size: .; D gene: TRBD1; J gene: TRBJ1-1; V gene: TRBV6-5; CDR3 DNA: TGTGCCAGCGGGACAGGGGGAAACAAGGCTTTCTTT; CDR3 protein: CASGTGGNKAFF
clone size: .; D gene: TRBD1; J gene: TRBJ1-6; V gene: TRBV19; CDR3 DNA: TGTGCCAGTAGTACAAAGACAGGGGAGTCATCACCCCTCCACTTT; CDR3 protein: CASSTKTGESSPLHF
clone size: .; D gene: TRBD1; J gene: TRBJ2-7; V gene: TRBV3-1/TRBV3-2; CDR3 DNA: TGTGCCAGCAGCCAAGGACAGGGCGAGCAGTACTTC; CDR3 protein: CASSQGQGEQYF
clone size: .; D gene: .; J gene: TRBJ1-2; V gene: TRBV7-9; CDR3 DNA: TGTGCCAGCAGCTTGGGCCGCTATGGCTACACCTTC; CDR3 protein: CASSLGRYGYTF
clone size: .; D gene: .; J gene: TRBJ1-6; V gene: TRBV19; CDR3 DNA: TGTGCCAGTAGTATCGGCTCCAGGGGCTCGGGCTTCGCACCCCTCCACTTT; CDR3 protein: CASSIGSRGSGFAPLHF
clone size: .; D gene: .; J gene: TRBJ2-3; V gene: TRBV5-4; CDR3 DNA: TGTGCCAGCAGGAACCACCGGGACTGGGGGACAGATACGCAGTATTTT; CDR3 protein: CASRNHRDWGTDTQYF
clone size: .; D gene: .; J gene: TRBJ1-3; V gene: TRBV3-1/TRBV3-2; CDR3 DNA: TGTGCCAGCAGCCAAGAGGGCCGAGGAGGGGCGGGAGGAAACACCATATATTTT; CDR3 protein: CASSQEGRGGAGGNTIYF
clone size: .; D gene: TRBD1; J gene: TRBJ2-6; V gene: TRBV19; CDR3 DNA: TGTGCCAGTAGACCGACAGGGGTTGTACCTGGGGCCAACGTCCTGACTTTC; CDR3 protein: CASRPTGVVPGANVLTF
clone size: few; D gene: .; J gene: TRBJ2-3; V gene: TRBV2; CDR3 DNA: TGTGCCAGCAGCTCGGGCACAGATACGCAGTATTTT; CDR3 protein: CASSSGTDTQYF
clone size: .; D gene: .; J gene: TRBJ1-1; V gene: TRBV5-1; CDR3 DNA: TGCGCCAGCAGCTTGGGACAGGCCATGAACACTGAAGCTTTCTTT; CDR3 protein: CASSLGQAMNTEAFF
clone size: .; D gene: .; J gene: TRBJ2-4; V gene: TRBV3-1/TRBV3-2; CDR3 DNA: TGTGCCAGCAGCCGTATACAGGGGGGGATAAACATTCAGTACTTC; CDR3 protein: CASSRIQGGINIQYF
clone size: .; D gene: TRBD1; J gene: TRBJ1-6; V gene: TRBV7-9; CDR3 DNA: TGTGCCAGCAGTTGGATCGGGACAGGGGCGTCACCCCTCCACTTT; CDR3 protein: CASSWIGTGASPLHF
clone size: .; D gene: .; J gene: TRBJ2-7; V gene: TRBV18; CDR3 DNA: TGTGCCAGCTCGCCGGGGGTCGACGAGCAGTACTTC; CDR3 protein: CASSPGVDEQYF
clone size: once; D gene: .; J gene: TRBJ1-5; V gene: TRBV2; CDR3 DNA: TGTGCCAGCAGTGTAAGAGTTTCCCAGCCCCAGCATTTT; CDR3 protein: CASSVRVSQPQHF
clone size: .; D gene: .; J gene: TRBJ2-3; V gene: TRBV18; CDR3 DNA: TGTGCCAGCTCACGGAGTTCAGATACGCAGTATTTT; CDR3 protein: CASSRSSDTQYF
clone size: once; D gene: TRBD2; J gene: TRBJ2-1; V gene: TRBV6-5; CDR3 DNA: TGTGCCAGCAGTTCCCTAGCGGGTTACAATGAGCAGTTCTTC; CDR3 protein: CASSSLAGYNEQFF
clone size: .; D gene: .; J gene: TRBJ1-6; V gene: TRBV4-1; CDR3 DNA: TGCGCCAGCAGCCCCGGGACAAACAATTCACCCCTCCACTTT; CDR3 protein: CASSPGTNNSPLHF